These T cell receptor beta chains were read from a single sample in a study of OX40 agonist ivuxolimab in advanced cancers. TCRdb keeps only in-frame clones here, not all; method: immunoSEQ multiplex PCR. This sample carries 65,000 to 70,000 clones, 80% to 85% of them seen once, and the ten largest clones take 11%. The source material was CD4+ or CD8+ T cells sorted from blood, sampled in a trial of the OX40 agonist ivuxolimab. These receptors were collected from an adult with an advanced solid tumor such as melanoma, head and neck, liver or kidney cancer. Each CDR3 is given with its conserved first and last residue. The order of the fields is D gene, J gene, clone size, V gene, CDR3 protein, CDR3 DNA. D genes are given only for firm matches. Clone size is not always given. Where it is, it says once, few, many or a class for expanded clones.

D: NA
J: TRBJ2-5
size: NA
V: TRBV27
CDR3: CASSFKLQGRKETQYF
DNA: TGTGCCAGCAGTTTTAAACTCCAGGGGAGGAAAGAGACCCAGTACTTC

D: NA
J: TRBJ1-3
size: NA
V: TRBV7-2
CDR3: CASSFSGASGNTIYF
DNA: TGTGCCAGCAGTTTCTCAGGGGCCTCTGGAAACACCATATATTTT

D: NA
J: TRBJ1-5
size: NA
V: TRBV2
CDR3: CASSEFGTDNQPQHF
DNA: TGTGCCAGCAGTGAATTCGGGACGGACAATCAGCCCCAGCATTTT

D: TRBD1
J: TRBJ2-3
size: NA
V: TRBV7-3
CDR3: CASSLNRGDTQYF
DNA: TGTGCCAGCAGCTTAAACAGGGGGGATACGCAGTATTTT

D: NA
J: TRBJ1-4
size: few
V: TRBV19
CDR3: CASSPQTGGNEKLFF
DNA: TGTGCCAGTAGTCCTCAGACAGGAGGGAATGAAAAACTGTTTTTT

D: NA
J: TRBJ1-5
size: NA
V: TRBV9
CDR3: CASSVDSGSQPQHF
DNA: TGTGCCAGCAGCGTAGATTCCGGGAGCCAGCCCCAGCATTTT

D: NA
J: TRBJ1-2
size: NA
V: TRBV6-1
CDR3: CASSEGFYGYTF
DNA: TGTGCCAGCAGTGAAGGGTTTTATGGCTACACCTTC

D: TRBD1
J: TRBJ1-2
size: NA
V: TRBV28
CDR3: CASSFLGQAPYTF
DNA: TGTGCCAGCAGTTTCCTCGGACAGGCCCCCTACACCTTC

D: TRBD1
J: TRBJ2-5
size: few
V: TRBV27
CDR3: CASKGTGGRQTQYF
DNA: TGTGCCAGCAAAGGGACAGGAGGCAGGCAGACCCAGTACTTC

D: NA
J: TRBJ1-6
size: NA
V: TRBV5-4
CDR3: CASSRGGVEPLSSPLHF
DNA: TGTGCCAGCAGCCGGGGGGGCGTAGAGCCCCTTTCTTCACCCCTCCACTTT

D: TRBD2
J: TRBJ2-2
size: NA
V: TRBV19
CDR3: CATEPGLAGGNTGELFF
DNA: TGTGCCACCGAACCGGGACTAGCGGGGGGGAACACCGGGGAGCTGTTTTTT

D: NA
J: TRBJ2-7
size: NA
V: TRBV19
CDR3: CASSMFGGNEQYF
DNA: TGTGCCAGTAGTATGTTTGGGGGCAACGAGCAGTACTTC

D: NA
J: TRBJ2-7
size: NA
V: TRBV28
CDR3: CASSLNLPVGEQYF
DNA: TGTGCCAGCAGTTTAAACCTCCCGGTCGGCGAGCAGTACTTC

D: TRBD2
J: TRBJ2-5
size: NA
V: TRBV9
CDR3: CASSVAFGLARETQYF
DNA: TGTGCCAGCAGCGTAGCTTTCGGACTAGCGAGAGAGACCCAGTACTTC

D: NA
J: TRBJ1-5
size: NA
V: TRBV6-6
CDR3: CASSYTPGEPQHF
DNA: TGTGCCAGCAGTTACACGCCGGGGGAGCCCCAGCATTTT

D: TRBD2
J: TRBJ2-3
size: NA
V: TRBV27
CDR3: CASSFLFGLAGELDTQYF
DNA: TGTGCCAGCAGTTTTCTCTTTGGACTAGCGGGAGAGTTAGATACGCAGTATTTT

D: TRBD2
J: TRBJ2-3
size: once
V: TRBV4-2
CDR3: CASSQDPRRGGGDTQYF
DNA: TGTGCCAGCAGCCAAGATCCCCGGCGGGGGGGAGGTGATACGCAGTATTTT

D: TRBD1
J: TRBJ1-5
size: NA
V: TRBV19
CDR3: CASSSPDRGPNQPQHF
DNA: TGTGCCAGTAGTAGCCCCGACAGGGGGCCCAATCAGCCCCAGCATTTT

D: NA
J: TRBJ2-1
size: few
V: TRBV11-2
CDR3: CASSPVGERNREQFF
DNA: TGTGCCAGCAGCCCGGTCGGGGAGAGAAATAGGGAGCAGTTCTTC

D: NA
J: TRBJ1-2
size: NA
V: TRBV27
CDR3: CASSLSRPEYGYTF
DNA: TGTGCCAGCAGTTTATCCCGGCCAGAGTATGGCTACACCTTC

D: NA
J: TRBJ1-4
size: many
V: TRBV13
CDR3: CATKRGVSEEKLFF
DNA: TGTGCCACCAAACGAGGAGTCTCAGAAGAAAAACTGTTTTTT

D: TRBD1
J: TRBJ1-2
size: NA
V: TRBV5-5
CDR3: CASSSTDRPYNYGYTF
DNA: TGTGCCAGCAGCTCGACGGACAGGCCTTATAACTATGGCTACACCTTC

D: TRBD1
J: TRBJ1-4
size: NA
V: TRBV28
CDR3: CASIEDRAAEKLFF
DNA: TGTGCCAGCATCGAGGACAGGGCGGCCGAAAAACTGTTTTTT

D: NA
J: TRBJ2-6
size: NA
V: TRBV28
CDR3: CASSFYSGANVLTF
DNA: TGTGCCAGCAGTTTCTACTCTGGGGCCAACGTCCTGACTTTC

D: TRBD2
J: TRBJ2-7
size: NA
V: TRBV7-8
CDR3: CASSPPGLGGEQYF
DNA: TGTGCCAGCAGCCCCCCCGGGCTGGGGGGGGAGCAGTACTTC

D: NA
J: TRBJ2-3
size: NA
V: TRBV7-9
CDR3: CASSLEDTQYF
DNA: TGTGCCAGCAGCTTAGAAGATACGCAGTATTTT

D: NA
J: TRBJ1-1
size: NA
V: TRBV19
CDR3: CASSIVMAGPQGTEAFF
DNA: TGTGCCAGTAGTATAGTTATGGCAGGCCCCCAGGGCACTGAAGCTTTCTTT

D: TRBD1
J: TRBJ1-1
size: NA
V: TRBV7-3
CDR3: CASRYSGTENTEAFF
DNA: TGTGCCAGCAGGTACTCCGGGACAGAAAACACTGAAGCTTTCTTT

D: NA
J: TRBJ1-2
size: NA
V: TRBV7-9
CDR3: CASSPGNAMGGYTF
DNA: TGTGCCAGCAGCCCGGGGAACGCGATGGGTGGCTACACCTTC